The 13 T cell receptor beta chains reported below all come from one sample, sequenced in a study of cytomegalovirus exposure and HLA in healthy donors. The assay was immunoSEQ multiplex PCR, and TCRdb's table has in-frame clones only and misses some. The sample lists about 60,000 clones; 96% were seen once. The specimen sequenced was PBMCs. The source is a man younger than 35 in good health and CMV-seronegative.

CDR3 sequence (DNA): TGTGCCTGGAGTGTAGGGACTAGCGGGAGTGGTGAGCAGTTCTTC. Its protein product is CAWSVGTSGSGEQFF. The genes are TRBV30 and TRBJ2-1, with 14 bases lining up with TRBD2. This CDR3 has 15 amino acids. The V gene's germline CDR1 is GTSNPN and CDR2 SVGIG (reference sequence). V lost 0 bases and J lost 9; bases outside the gene matches: 4.

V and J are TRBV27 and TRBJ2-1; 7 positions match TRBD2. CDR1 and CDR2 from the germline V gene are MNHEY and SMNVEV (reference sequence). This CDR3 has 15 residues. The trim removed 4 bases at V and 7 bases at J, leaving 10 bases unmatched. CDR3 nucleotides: TGTGCCAGCAGTTATACGGGAGGTTCGTATAATGAGCAGTTCTTC. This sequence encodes CASSYTGGSYNEQFF.

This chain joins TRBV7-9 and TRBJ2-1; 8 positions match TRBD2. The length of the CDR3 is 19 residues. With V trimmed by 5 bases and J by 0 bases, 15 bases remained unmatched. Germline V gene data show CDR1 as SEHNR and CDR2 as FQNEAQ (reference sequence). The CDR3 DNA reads TGTGCCAGCAGCCACCCCCTGGTGACTAGCGAGCCCTCCTACAATGAGCAGTTCTTC. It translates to CASSHPLVTSEPSYNEQFF.

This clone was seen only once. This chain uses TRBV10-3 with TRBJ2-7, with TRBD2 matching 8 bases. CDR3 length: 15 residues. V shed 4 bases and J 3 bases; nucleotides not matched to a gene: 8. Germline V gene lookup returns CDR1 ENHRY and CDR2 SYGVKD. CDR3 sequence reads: CAISGEAGDGYEQYF. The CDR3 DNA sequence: TGTGCCATCAGTGGGGAAGCGGGAGACGGCTACGAGCAGTACTTC.

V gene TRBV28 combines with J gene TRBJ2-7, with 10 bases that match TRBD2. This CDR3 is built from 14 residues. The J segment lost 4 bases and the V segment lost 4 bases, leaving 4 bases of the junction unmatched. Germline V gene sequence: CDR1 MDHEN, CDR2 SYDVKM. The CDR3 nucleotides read TGTGCCAGCAGTTGGACTAGCGGCCCATACGAGCAGTACTTC. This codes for CASSWTSGPYEQYF.

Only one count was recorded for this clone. This CDR3 reads CASSFRGQGEKLFF. The CDR3 nucleotides read TGTGCCAGCAGCTTCCGGGGACAGGGGGAAAAACTGTTTTTT. This chain links TRBV5-8 with TRBJ1-4; 10 bases match TRBD1. The trim removed 2 bases at V and 8 bases at J, leaving 3 bases unmatched. Germline CDR1 and CDR2: SGHTS and YDEGEE. The CDR3 consists of 14 residues.

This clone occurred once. The CDR3 here is CASSLEALAGIKYETQYF. The CDR3 DNA reads TGTGCCAGCAGCTTAGAGGCACTAGCGGGAATAAAGTACGAGACCCAGTACTTC. The chain employs TRBV7-9 and TRBJ2-5, with TRBD2 identical over 10 bases. V lost 1 base, J lost 5 bases, and 13 bases stayed unmatched. Germline V gene lookup returns CDR1 SEHNR and CDR2 FQNEAQ (reference sequence). CDR3 length: 18 residues.

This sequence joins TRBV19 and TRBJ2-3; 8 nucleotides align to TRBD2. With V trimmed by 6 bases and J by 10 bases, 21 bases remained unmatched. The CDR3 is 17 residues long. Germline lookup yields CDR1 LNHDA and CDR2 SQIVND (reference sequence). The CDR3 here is CASSRSGGGSSRVSQYF. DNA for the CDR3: TGTGCCAGTAGCCGGAGCGGCGGGGGGAGTTCTCGGGTATCGCAGTATTTT.

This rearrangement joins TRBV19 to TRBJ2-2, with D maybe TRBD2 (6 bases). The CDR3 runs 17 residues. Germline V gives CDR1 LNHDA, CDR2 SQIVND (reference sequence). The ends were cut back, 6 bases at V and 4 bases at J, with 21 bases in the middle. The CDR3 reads CASRYPWAGSSTGELFF. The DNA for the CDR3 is TGTGCCAGTAGATACCCCTGGGCGGGGTCCAGCACCGGGGAGCTGTTTTTT.

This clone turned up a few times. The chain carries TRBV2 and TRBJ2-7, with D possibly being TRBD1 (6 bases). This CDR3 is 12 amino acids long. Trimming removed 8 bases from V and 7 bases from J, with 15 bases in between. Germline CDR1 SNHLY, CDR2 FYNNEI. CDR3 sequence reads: CASSQGPVEQYF. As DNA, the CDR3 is TGTGCCAGCTCCCAGGGGCCGGTTGAGCAGTACTTC. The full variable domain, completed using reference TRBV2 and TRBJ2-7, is EPEVTQTPSHQVTQMGQEVILRCVPISNHLYFYWYRQILGQKVEFLVSFYNNEISEKSEIFDDQFSVERPDGSNFTLKIRSTKLEDSAMYFCASSQGPVEQYFGPGTRLTVT.

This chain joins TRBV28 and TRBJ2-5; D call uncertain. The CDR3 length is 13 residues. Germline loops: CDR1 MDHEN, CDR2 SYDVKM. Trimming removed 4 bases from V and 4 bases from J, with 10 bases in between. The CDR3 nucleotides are TGTGCCAGCAGTTATGGAGCAGTAGAGACCCAGTACTTC. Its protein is CASSYGAVETQYF.

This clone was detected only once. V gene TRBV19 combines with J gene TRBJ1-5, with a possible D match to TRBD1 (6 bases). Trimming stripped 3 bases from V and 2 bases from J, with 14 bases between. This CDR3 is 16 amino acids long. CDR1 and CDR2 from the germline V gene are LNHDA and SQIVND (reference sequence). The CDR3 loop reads CASSMATEGGNQPQHF. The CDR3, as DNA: TGTGCCAGTAGTATGGCAACCGAGGGGGGCAATCAGCCCCAGCATTTT. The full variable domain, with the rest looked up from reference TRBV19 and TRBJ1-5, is DGGITQSPKYLFRKEGQNVTLSCEQNLNHDAMYWYRQDPGQGLRLIYYSQIVNDFQKGDIAEGYSVSREKKESFPLTVTSAQKNPTAFYLCASSMATEGGNQPQHFGDGTRLSIL.

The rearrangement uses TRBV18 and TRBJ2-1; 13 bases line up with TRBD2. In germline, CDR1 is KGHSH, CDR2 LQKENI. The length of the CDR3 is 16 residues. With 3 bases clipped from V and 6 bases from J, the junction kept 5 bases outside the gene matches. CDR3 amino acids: CASSPPTSGRVNEQFF. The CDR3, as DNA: TGTGCCAGCTCACCGCCCACTAGCGGGAGGGTCAATGAGCAGTTCTTC.